These 17 T cell receptor beta chains share one sample of origin, sequenced in a study of persistence of HIV-infected CD4 T cells. Which antigens these TCRs recognize remains unknown. Nonspecific anti-CD3/anti-CD28 bead stimulation represents the broad CD4+ T cell repertoire. Sorting selected CD4+ T cells upregulating both CD40 ligand and CD69. The immunoSEQ assay was version 4, run in survey mode. The table came from immunoSEQ multiplex PCR; TCRdb's copy has only in-frame clones and leaves some out. The table includes 40,000 to 60,000 clones, more than 80% detected once. Specimen: CD4+ T cells sorted from PBMCs after approximately 19-hour stimulation, collected from a patient who received antiretroviral therapy. Every receptor here comes from an adult woman with HIV who was CMV-seropositive.

The chain combines TRBV27 with TRBJ1-5, with D possibly matching TRBD1 (5 bases). With 2 bases removed from V and 3 bases from J, the gap between germline ends came to 8 bases. CDR3 length: 14 amino acids. From germline, CDR1 is MNHEY and CDR2 SMNVEV (reference sequence). CDR3 region: CASSLNGANQPQHF. Here the CDR3 DNA reads TGTGCCAGCAGTTTAAACGGGGCCAATCAGCCCCAGCATTTT.

The chain is built from TRBV3-1 (or the pseudogene TRBV3-2) and TRBJ1-1, with D hard to call. Trimming removed 4 bases from V and 4 bases from J, with 16 bases in between. Germline loops: CDR1 LGHDT, CDR2 YNNKEL (reference sequence). CDR3 size: 15 residues. Here the CDR3 reads CASSPTGRSGTEAFF. The CDR3 nucleotides are TGTGCCAGCAGCCCCACCGGCAGGTCAGGCACTGAAGCTTTCTTT.

Written as DNA, the CDR3 is TGTGCCAGCAGCCTTCCTGGACTAGCTAGCTCCTACAATGAGCAGTTCTTC. This codes for CASSLPGLASSYNEQFF. The chain recombines TRBV28 with TRBJ2-1, with TRBD2 matching 8 bases. The V gene's germline CDR1 is MDHEN and CDR2 SYDVKM. Trimming at V came to 6 bases and at J to 0 bases, leaving 10 bases not matched to a gene. The CDR3 is 17 amino acids.

CDR3 nucleotides: TGTGCCAGCAGCCTCAGGATTTCCTACGAGCAGTACTTC. Protein sequence: CASSLRISYEQYF. The V and J genes are TRBV5-5 and TRBJ2-7, with D unclear. This CDR3 is built from 13 residues. Germline values: CDR1 SGHKS, CDR2 YYEKEE (reference sequence). Deletions cut 4 bases from V and 1 base from J, with 9 bases between. The full variable domain, in which reference TRBV5-5 and TRBJ2-7 provide the parts outside the CDR3, is DAGVTQSPTHLIKTRGQQVTLRCSPISGHKSVSWYQQVLGQGPQFIFQYYEKEERGRGNFPDRFSARQFPNYSSELNVNALLLGDSALYLCASSLRISYEQYFGPGTRLTVT.

This clone is a singleton in its sample. This chain joins TRBV28 and TRBJ1-2; perhaps TRBD1 as D (5 bases). Germline CDR1 MDHEN, CDR2 SYDVKM. The CDR3 spans 12 residues. Deletions cut 6 bases from V and 4 bases from J, with 9 bases between. The CDR3 DNA reads as TGTGCCAGCAGGGGGCGCCCCTATGGCTACACCTTC. This sequence encodes CASRGRPYGYTF.

The chain recombines TRBV7-3 with TRBJ1-2; no definite D call. Trimming took 0 bases from V and 5 from J, leaving 19 bases between them. The CDR3 covers 17 residues. The germline V gene has CDR1 SGHTA and CDR2 FQGTGA. CDR3 region: CASSLTAYGRPSYGYTF. The DNA of the CDR3 is TGTGCCAGCAGCTTAACTGCGTACGGTCGGCCGAGTTATGGCTACACCTTC.

The rearrangement links TRBV24-1 to TRBJ1-1, with no clear D. V lost 3 bases, J lost 6 bases, and 19 bases lay in between. This CDR3 has 16 amino acids. Germline CDR1 is KGHDR and CDR2 is SFDVKD. CDR3 region: CATSDRRRILTAEAFF. CDR3 nucleotides: TGTGCCACCAGTGATCGAAGACGGATCCTGACGGCTGAAGCTTTCTTT.

The chain links TRBV7-9 to TRBJ2-6, with D possibly being TRBD2 (7 bases). CDR1 and CDR2 (germline): SEHNR, FQNEAQ (reference sequence). The V and J ends lost 5 bases and 13 bases respectively, with 24 bases between them. The CDR3 has 16 amino acids. The CDR3 coding sequence is TGTGCCAGCAGCATCCAAGGGGGGGGCGTTTCGCTAGTCCTGACTTTC. Protein sequence: CASSIQGGGVSLVLTF.

V usage is TRBV5-8 and J usage is TRBJ1-1; D not certain. Germline V gene sequence: CDR1 SGHTS, CDR2 YDEGEE. With 0 bases removed from V and 0 bases from J, the gap between germline ends came to 15 bases. This CDR3 has 17 residues. CDR3 DNA sequence: TGTGCCAGCAGCTTGGACCCCCCGATGGGTTTGAACACTGAAGCTTTCTTT. Encoded protein: CASSLDPPMGLNTEAFF.

The chain employs TRBV3-1 (or the pseudogene TRBV3-2) and TRBJ2-1; no firm D call. With 4 bases removed from V and 10 bases from J, the gap between germline ends came to 14 bases. The CDR3 spans 13 residues. CDR1 is LGHDT, CDR2 YNNKEL, per germline (reference sequence). This CDR3 reads CASSPNQLGEQFF. CDR3 DNA sequence: TGTGCCAGCAGCCCAAACCAGCTAGGAGAGCAGTTCTTC.

The chain uses TRBV28 and TRBJ2-1, with D tentatively TRBD2 (5 bases). The V and J ends lost 1 base and 12 bases respectively, with 19 bases between them. The CDR3 length is 15 residues. Looked up from germline, CDR1 is MDHEN and CDR2 is SYDVKM. The CDR3 here is CASSLSTGTRIRQFF. As DNA, the CDR3 is TGTGCCAGCAGTTTATCAACTGGAACTAGGATTAGGCAGTTCTTC.

As concerns this clone: Additional DNA sequences in this sample encode the identical CDR3. V and J are TRBV5-1 and TRBJ1-3; unclear D gene. This CDR3 comprises 16 residues. Trimming left V 0 bases short and J 0 bases short, with 10 bases between. Germline lookup yields CDR1 SGHRS and CDR2 YFSETQ. CDR3 loop: CASSLDYGISGNTIYF. The CDR3 region has the DNA TGCGCCAGCAGCTTGGATTACGGAATCTCTGGAAACACCATATATTTT. Supplemented by reference TRBV5-1 and TRBJ1-3, the full variable domain reads KAGVTQTPRYLIKTRGQQVTLSCSPISGHRSVSWYQQTPGQGLQFLFEYFSETQRNKGNFPGRFSGRQFSNSRSEMNVSTLELGDSALYLCASSLDYGISGNTIYFGEGSWLTVV.

In its sample, this clone was seen once. This chain uses TRBV5-8 with TRBJ1-6; possible D gene TRBD1, 5 bases. CDR1 is SGHTS, CDR2 YDEGEE, per germline. The length of the CDR3 is 13 residues. V shed 0 bases and J shed 7 bases, with 5 bases lying between them. The CDR3 loop reads CASSLGGNSPLHF. The DNA for the CDR3 is TGTGCCAGCAGCTTGGGGGGCAATTCACCCCTCCACTTT. The full variable domain, in which reference TRBV5-8 and TRBJ1-6 provide the parts outside the CDR3, is EAGVTQSPTHLIKTRGQQATLRCSPISGHTSVYWYQQALGLGLQFLLWYDEGEERNRGNFPPRFSGRQFPNYSSELNVNALELEDSALYLCASSLGGNSPLHFGNGTRLTVT.

The rearrangement uses TRBV11-3 and TRBJ2-2; TRBD1 matches at 9 bases. Germline V gives CDR1 SGHNT, CDR2 YENEEA. This CDR3 is built from 15 residues. J lost 8 bases, V lost 5 bases, and 9 bases had no gene match. As DNA, the CDR3 is TGTGCCAGCAGCCCCGCCGGGACAGGGATAGGGGAGCTGTTTTTT. It translates to CASSPAGTGIGELFF. Drawing the rest from reference TRBV11-3 and TRBJ2-2, the complete variable domain is EAGVVQSPRYKIIEKKQPVAFWCNPISGHNTLYWYLQNLGQGPELLIRYENEEAVDDSQLPKDRFSAERLKGVDSTLKIQPAELGDSAVYLCASSPAGTGIGELFFGEGSRLTVL.

J is TRBJ1-2 and V is TRBV6-6; D gene uncertain. Germline V gene data show CDR1 as MNHNY and CDR2 as SVGAGI (reference sequence). CDR3 length: 12 residues. V was trimmed by 10 bases and J by 3 bases, leaving 12 bases between them. CDR3 protein: CATFSSDYGYTF. CDR3 nucleotide sequence: TGTGCCACCTTCAGTTCAGACTATGGCTACACCTTC.

The chain is built from TRBV27 and TRBJ2-7, with D maybe TRBD1 (6 bases). Trimming took 8 bases from V and 0 from J, leaving 14 bases between them. This CDR3 has 14 residues. Per germline, CDR1 MNHEY and CDR2 SMNVEV (reference sequence). CDR3 DNA: TGTGCCAGCCGGAACAGGGCCTTCTCCTACGAGCAGTACTTC. Protein: CASRNRAFSYEQYF.

This chain links TRBV19 with TRBJ1-1; D unclear. The germline V gene encodes CDR1 LNHDA and CDR2 SQIVND (reference sequence). The CDR3 spans 14 residues. V lost 6 bases, J lost 3 bases, and 14 bases lay in between. The CDR3 loop is CASRVRQAHTEAFF. The CDR3 bases are TGTGCCAGTAGAGTCAGGCAGGCCCACACTGAAGCTTTCTTT.